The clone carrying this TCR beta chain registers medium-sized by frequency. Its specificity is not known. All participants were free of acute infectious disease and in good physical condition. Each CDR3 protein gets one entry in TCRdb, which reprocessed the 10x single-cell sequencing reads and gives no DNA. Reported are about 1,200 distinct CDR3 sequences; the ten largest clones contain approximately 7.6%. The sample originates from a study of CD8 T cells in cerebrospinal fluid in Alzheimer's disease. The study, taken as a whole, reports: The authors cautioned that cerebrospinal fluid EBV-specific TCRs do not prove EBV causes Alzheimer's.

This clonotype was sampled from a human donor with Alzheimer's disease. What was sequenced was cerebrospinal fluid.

The CDR3 spells CASSGGGASNEQFF. V and J are TRBV5-1 and TRBJ2-1; TCRdb names TRBD2, which stays unverified in the absence of DNA. This CDR3 is 14 amino acids long. CDR1 SGHRS and CDR2 YFSETQ come from the germline V gene.